The clone carrying this TCR beta chain was seen ten or more times. Its antigen is undetermined. The record originates from a study of T cells after yellow fever vaccination. Across the whole study: SMART-Seq v4 Ultra Low Input handled preparation of low-cell-number fractions. Study results and limitations: A large majority of primary-vaccination clones showed up again after the booster (approximately 95% CD4, around 85% CD8). The study noted that FACS-sorted repertoires could contain abundant clonotypes contaminating from the bulk population.

UMIs were added to TCR cDNA along with a universal primer site when it was made by 5'RACE template switching. A single record per CDR3 protein comes from TCRdb applying MiXCR to the 5' RACE reads. The sample carries approximately 250,000 distinct CDR3 sequences, about 5% recorded once. The specimen comprised CD4+ T cells sorted from PBMCs, sampled on the day of the yellow fever booster vaccination. The TCR comes from a young man who received the YFV17D yellow fever vaccine.

For the CDR3, the DNA is TGTGCCAGCAGCACCGGGACGTTAGGCACAGATACGCAGTATTTT. The encoded protein is CASSTGTLGTDTQYF. The gene calls are TRBV11-1 and TRBJ2-3; D possibly matches TRBD1 or TRBD2 (5 bases each). With 5 bases removed from V and 1 base from J, the gap between germline ends came to 13 bases. Germline V gene sequence: CDR1 SGHAT, CDR2 FQDESV (reference sequence). The CDR3 spans 15 residues.